Here is one T cell receptor (beta chain) with its context. Antigen: not known. The repertoire was sequenced with immunoSEQ multiplex PCR; TCRdb's copy has only in-frame clones and lacks some. This sample has some 6,000 clones, with 60% to 80% found just once. The data belong to a study of T cell clonotyping in hematopoietic cell transplantation. Whole-study findings and limits: Few recipient clonotypes overlapped donors; over 95% were de novo at given depth. Graft donor and pretransplant recipient Inverse Simpson Index values predicted broader posttransplant TCR diversity.

CDR1 is MNHNS, CDR2 SASEGT, per germline. The CDR3 length is 15 residues. Trimming took 4 bases from V and 0 from J, leaving 10 bases between them. Recipient blood drawn about 28 days pretransplant and days 30, 100, 180 after. This TCR was sampled from a male patient aged 65-79 years who had an allogeneic stem cell transplant from an unrelated donor, so T cells may come from the graft donor. Some clones in this sample may be carry-over from other donors' samples. The source material was peripheral blood mononuclear cells, sampled 180 days after allogeneic stem cell transplant. The chain recombines TRBV6-1 with TRBJ1-3, with D hard to call. Written as DNA, the CDR3 is TGTGCCAGCAGTGCGCAGGTGAGCTCTGGAAACACCATATATTTT. Residues: CASSAQVSSGNTIYF.